This T cell receptor (beta chain) was observed in a study of PD-1 blockade in classical Hodgkin lymphoma (TCRdb year 2020). Notes on the research overall: The study used TCR beta sequencing and CyTOF to define a peripheral blood immune signature of response to PD-1 blockade in classical Hodgkin lymphoma.

Study-wide findings and limitations: The study was limited to a single clinical trial cohort, and causes of repertoire differences, possibly disease activity or prior therapy, remained undefined. Newly diagnosed patients were reported to have lower baseline TCR diversity than healthy donors, and relapsed/refractory patients were reported to have lower baseline TCR diversity still.

Counted from cysteine to phenylalanine, this CDR3 has 14 amino acids. The DNA shown is the 42-base CDR3, in frame from base 1. CDR1 and CDR2 are read off the germline V gene as MNHNS and SASEGT. V sheds 0 bases and J sheds 8 bases, leaving 12 bases between their ends. Per the publication, the time point label means: newly diagnosed, previously untreated cHL patient sample. As a comparison group for the relapsed/refractory trial patients, PBMCs were sequenced from patients with newly diagnosed, previously untreated classical Hodgkin lymphoma. Peripheral blood was collected in 8 mL Vacutainer Cell Preparation Tubes, from which PBMCs were isolated by centrifugation and then cryopreserved. A note on this clone: No antigen is known for it. No base quality values were provided; no much bigger clone lies one nucleotide off.

Genomic DNA was isolated using the Qiagen DNeasy kit from unsorted PBMCs as well as from negatively selected CD4+ and CD8+ fractions. Amplification of TCR beta CDR3 regions was done by immunoSEQ multiplex PCR with primers that anneal to V and J segments. A synthetic immune receptor repertoire was used to minimize amplification bias, and any remaining bias was removed computationally after sequencing. In the paper's pipeline: Custom Python scripts were used to quantify repertoire diversity as the Shannon entropy index. Unsorted, CD4+ and CD8+ repertoires were examined separately, except in combined analyses, for which CD4+ and CD8+ sequences were merged in silico. In its TCRdb copy, this immuneACCESS table keeps in-frame sequences only and misses some clones. Where compared with another copy, unresolved V genes explain less than half of these, and the others have no known cause. V and J calls and clone size follow that table, whereas D and trimming were derived from the DNA. This sample is represented by 20,000 to 25,000 clones; 94% of them were singletons. Approximately 5% of the sample lies in the top ten.

The chain employs TRBV6-1 and TRBJ2-3; no D segment can be confidently identified. Sequenced input: peripheral blood mononuclear cells (PBMCs). This sequence was found in a human donor with classical Hodgkin lymphoma. The DNA reads TGTGCCAGCAGTGAAGCGGGCAGGAGTGGTACGCAGTATTTT. This sequence encodes CASSEAGRSGTQYF.